The 25 T cell receptor beta chains given below trace back to one sample, sequenced in a study of early T cells in non-severe SARS-CoV-2 infection. TCRdb processed the 5' RACE reads anew with MiXCR; each CDR3 protein has one entry. This sample carries 40,000 to 60,000 distinct CDR3 sequences, about 4.6% of them seen once, and the ten largest clones take 6%. The sequenced sample consisted of whole blood. The receptors were gathered from an adult who was a healthcare worker with PCR-confirmed SARS-CoV-2 infection or an uninfected control (not recorded which).

This chain connects TRBV7-9 to TRBJ2-5; a possible D gene is TRBD1 (5 bases). Trimming pared 1 base from V and 0 bases from J, leaving 15 bases between. The CDR3 consists of 17 residues. In germline, CDR1 is SEHNR, CDR2 FQNEAQ (reference sequence). The CDR3 region has the DNA TGTGCCAGCAGCTTAGGAGGCTCGCAGGGCTACCAAGAGACCCAGTACTTC. This encodes CASSLGGSQGYQETQYF.

There are many counts of this clonotype. CDR3 region: CASRWDNQETQYF. Written as DNA, the CDR3 is TGTGCCAGCAGATGGGACAATCAAGAGACCCAGTACTTC. The chain uses TRBV6-2 or TRBV6-3 and TRBJ2-5, with a weak D call TRBD1 (6 bases). This CDR3 is 13 amino acids long. CDR1 and CDR2 from the germline V gene are MNHEY and SVGEGT. V gave up 6 bases and J gave up 2 bases, with 10 bases separating them.

This rearrangement joins TRBV29-1 to TRBJ1-1, with D unclear. In germline, CDR1 is SQVTM, CDR2 ANQGSEA. The CDR3 runs 15 residues. The V end was cut by 6 bases, the J end by 1 base, with 18 bases between. Here the CDR3 reads CSVWYFQVPNTEAFF. Here the CDR3 DNA reads TGCAGCGTCTGGTACTTTCAGGTTCCGAACACTGAAGCTTTCTTT.

This clonotype was counted at least ten times. The V call is TRBV7-2, the J call TRBJ2-1, with D perhaps being TRBD1 or TRBD2 (5 bases each). This CDR3 comprises 14 residues. V shed 8 bases and J shed 2 bases, with 13 bases lying between them. Germline V gene lookup returns CDR1 SGHTA and CDR2 FQGNSA. The CDR3 protein is CASSSGLAYNEQFF. CDR3 in DNA: TGTGCCAGCTCCTCGGGGCTAGCCTACAATGAGCAGTTCTTC.

This clonotype was counted between two and nine times. The rearrangement links TRBV14 to TRBJ2-3; 9 positions agree with TRBD2. V lost 3 bases, J lost 5 bases, and 9 bases stayed unmatched. Germline CDR1 and CDR2: SGHDN and FVKESK. The CDR3 is 16 residues long. The CDR3 DNA sequence: TGTGCCAGCAGCCATGTTGAGAGCGGGAGGCTAGATACGCAGTATTTT. Its translation is CASSHVESGRLDTQYF.

This clonotype was detected many times. The chain joins TRBV7-9 to TRBJ2-4, with TRBD1 matching over 11 bases. Germline CDR1 reads SEHNR; CDR2 reads FQNEAQ (reference sequence). The CDR3 length is 16 residues. Losses at the gene ends were 5 bases for V and 5 bases for J; bases not matched to a gene: 8. The DNA for the CDR3 is TGTGCCAGCAGCAAGATGAGGGGACAGGGGGAAAACATTCAGTACTTC. Translated: CASSKMRGQGENIQYF.

The chain joins TRBV2 to TRBJ1-2; possibly TRBD1 for D (5 bases). Germline V gene lookup returns CDR1 SNHLY and CDR2 FYNNEI. CDR3 length: 11 amino acids. The V and J ends lost 1 base and 8 bases respectively, with 5 bases between them. For the CDR3, the DNA is TGTGCCAGCAGTGAAGGGGACGGCTACACCTTC. It codes for CASSEGDGYTF.

This clonotype was recorded many times. This chain joins TRBV20-1 and TRBJ1-3, with D uncertain. With 4 bases removed from V and 2 bases from J, the gap between germline ends came to 12 bases. The CDR3 runs 14 residues. The V gene's germline CDR1 is DFQATT and CDR2 SNEGSKA (reference sequence). CDR3 nucleotide sequence: TGCAGTGCTAACTCGGAGGAGACTGGAAACACCATATATTTT. Translation: CSANSEETGNTIYF.

At least ten counts were recorded for this clonotype. This chain connects TRBV10-3 to TRBJ2-1; 13 nucleotides match TRBD2. The germline V gene has CDR1 ENHRY and CDR2 SYGVKD. This CDR3 region has 19 residues. Germline trimming cut 4 bases from V and 0 bases from J; bases unmatched to any gene: 9. In DNA, the CDR3 is TGTGCCATCAGTGGCACGGGACTAGCGGGGAGTCACTCCTACAATGAGCAGTTCTTC. As protein: CAISGTGLAGSHSYNEQFF.

At least ten counts were recorded for this clonotype. The CDR3 protein is CSAKKGTSGMYEQYF. The CDR3 bases are TGCAGTGCTAAGAAGGGTACTAGCGGGATGTACGAGCAGTACTTC. The chain links TRBV20-1 to TRBJ2-7; 10 bases are shared with TRBD2. The CDR3 consists of 15 residues. Unmatched junction bases numbered 10, after V lost 4 bases and J lost 4 bases. Germline V gene data show CDR1 as DFQATT and CDR2 as SNEGSKA (reference sequence).

The DNA for the CDR3 is TGTGCCAGCAACCTATACAGGGGACAAGAGACCCAGTACTTC. This codes for CASNLYRGQETQYF. The chain employs TRBV3-1 and TRBJ2-5; 7 bases are a match to TRBD1. V gave up 7 bases and J gave up 2 bases; unmatched junction bases: 7. This CDR3 is built from 14 residues. Germline assignment: CDR1 LGHDT and CDR2 YNNKEL (reference sequence).

This chain connects TRBV10-3 to TRBJ2-5; 8 nucleotides match TRBD2. This CDR3 region has 14 residues. The ends lost 4 bases at V and 2 bases at J; junction bases unmatched: 3. Germline V CDR1 and CDR2: ENHRY, SYGVKD. CDR3: CAISGTSGQETQYF. In DNA form, the CDR3 reads TGTGCCATCAGTGGAACTAGCGGTCAAGAGACCCAGTACTTC.

This clonotype was recorded at least ten times. The CDR3 is CASAARRTYNEQFF. The CDR3 nucleotides are TGTGCCAGCGCCGCGCGGAGAACCTACAATGAGCAGTTCTTC. V usage is TRBV12-3 or TRBV12-4 and J usage is TRBJ2-1; D ambiguous. CDR3 length equals 14 residues. V dropped 8 bases and J dropped 2 bases, with 13 bases sitting between them.

This clonotype was detected only a few times. The chain joins TRBV3-1 to TRBJ2-7, with TRBD1 matching over 7 bases. Germline values: CDR1 LGHDT, CDR2 YNNKEL (reference sequence). Unmatched junction bases numbered 7, after V lost 4 bases and J lost 4 bases. The CDR3 runs 14 residues. CDR3 coding DNA: TGTGCCAGCAGCCCCCGGGACAGACCGTACGAGCAGTACTTC. This sequence encodes CASSPRDRPYEQYF.

This clonotype was found many times. The chain links TRBV5-6 to TRBJ2-3, with D uncertain. Trimming stripped 0 bases from V and 3 bases from J, with 8 bases between. CDR1 is SGHDT, CDR2 YYEEEE, per germline. The CDR3 is 14 amino acids. In nucleotides, the CDR3 is TGTGCCAGCAGCTTGGAGGTCCCGACAGATACGCAGTATTTT. Its translation is CASSLEVPTDTQYF.

This clonotype appeared many times. V gene TRBV3-1 combines with J gene TRBJ2-3, with D possibly being TRBD2 (5 bases). Germline V gene sequence: CDR1 LGHDT, CDR2 YNNKEL (reference sequence). The CDR3 is 14 amino acids. V lost 4 bases and J 5 bases, leaving 13 bases between the germline ends. The CDR3 DNA reads as TGTGCCAGCAGCCCCCGATCGGCGGGAGATACGCAGTATTTT. It specifies CASSPRSAGDTQYF.

The rearrangement joins TRBV20-1 to TRBJ2-1; 8 bases fit TRBD2. V trimming: 3 bases; J trimming: 4 bases; junction bases outside the gene matches: 5. CDR1 is DFQATT, CDR2 SNEGSKA, per germline (reference sequence). CDR3 length: 14 amino acids. The CDR3 bases are TGCAGTGCTAGGTCTTCTAGCGGGTACAATGAGCAGTTCTTC. It specifies CSARSSSGYNEQFF.

This clonotype was recorded at least ten times. This rearrangement joins TRBV29-1 to TRBJ2-7; D may be TRBD2 (5 bases). Per the germline V gene, CDR1 is SQVTM and CDR2 is ANQGSEA. CDR3 length: 12 amino acids. The germline V and J ends were trimmed by 6 bases and 3 bases, with 12 bases remaining between them. This chain's CDR3 is CSVGSGNYEQYF. The CDR3 DNA follows: TGCAGCGTCGGTTCCGGGAACTACGAGCAGTACTTC.

This clonotype has ten or more counts. This sequence joins TRBV5-4 and TRBJ2-1; D gene ambiguous. Trimming removed 2 bases at V and 7 bases at J, with 7 bases between. CDR3 length: 12 amino acids. Germline loops: CDR1 SGHNT, CDR2 YYREEE (reference sequence). The CDR3 here is CASSFTMNEQFF. In DNA, the CDR3 is TGTGCCAGCAGCTTTACTATGAATGAGCAGTTCTTC.

This chain links TRBV12-3 or TRBV12-4 with TRBJ1-6; D is ambiguous. There are 15 residues in the CDR3. V gave up 1 base and J gave up 4 bases, with 8 bases separating them. The CDR3 bases are TGTGCCAGCAGTTTAGAATCTGGGTATAATTCACCCCTCCACTTT. This encodes CASSLESGYNSPLHF.

The V and J genes are TRBV3-1 and TRBJ2-6; either TRBD1 or TRBD2 may supply D (5 bases each). The CDR3 consists of 16 residues. Germline CDR1 reads LGHDT; CDR2 reads YNNKEL (reference sequence). The germline V and J ends were trimmed by 4 bases and 0 bases, with 10 bases remaining between them. The CDR3 is CASSPGRHSGANVLTF. The CDR3 nucleotides read TGTGCCAGCAGCCCGGGACGGCACTCTGGGGCCAACGTCCTGACTTTC.

In its sample, this clonotype was seen many times. This chain links TRBV3-1 with TRBJ1-1; D unresolved. Germline V gene sequence: CDR1 LGHDT, CDR2 YNNKEL (reference sequence). V was shortened by 1 base and J by 7 bases, with 13 bases between the two germline ends. The CDR3 extends over 14 amino acids. Here the CDR3 DNA reads TGTGCCAGCAGCCAAGCCCAGGCGTGGGGTGAAGCTTTCTTT. Its translation is CASSQAQAWGEAFF. Together with reference TRBV3-1 and TRBJ1-1, the CDR3 gives the full variable domain: DTAVSQTPKYLVTQMGNDKSIKCEQNLGHDTMYWYKQDSKKFLKIMFSYNNKELIINETVPNRFSPKSPDKAHLNLHINSLELGDSAVYFCASSQAQAWGEAFFGQGTRLTVV.

This clonotype was detected ten times or more. This chain uses TRBV20-1 with TRBJ2-1; 9 positions agree with TRBD2. The germline V gene encodes CDR1 DFQATT and CDR2 SNEGSKA (reference sequence). V shed 5 bases and J 8 bases; nucleotides not matched to a gene: 16. This CDR3 is 16 amino acids long. The CDR3, as DNA: TGCAGTGCTCGTGGGGCGGTAGCGGGAGAAGGGGATGAGCAGTTCTTC. It encodes CSARGAVAGEGDEQFF.

The V gene is TRBV5-1, the J gene TRBJ2-5; D gene unclear. The CDR3 spans 12 residues. Trimming shortened V by 6 bases and J by 4 bases, and 10 bases separated the two germline ends. CDR1 and CDR2 from the germline V gene are SGHRS and YFSETQ. CDR3 sequence: CASTNQGETQYF. The CDR3 region has the DNA TGCGCCAGCACAAACCAAGGAGAGACCCAGTACTTC.

This clonotype has at least ten counts. V gene TRBV14 combines with J gene TRBJ1-1, with D perhaps TRBD1 (5 bases). The CDR3 spans 17 residues. Germline CDR1 reads SGHDN; CDR2 reads FVKESK. V was pared by 0 bases and J by 1 base, with 15 bases between. CDR3 protein: CASSQEVGWRGNTEAFF. The CDR3 nucleotides read TGTGCCAGCAGCCAAGAGGTCGGTTGGAGGGGGAACACTGAAGCTTTCTTT.